This T cell receptor beta chain was recorded in a study of blood T cell repertoires in COVID-19. In germline, CDR1 is MNHEY, CDR2 SVGEGT. With 0 bases removed from V and 0 bases from J, the gap between germline ends came to 15 bases. The CDR3 is made up of 17 amino acids. Sequencing used immunoSEQ multiplex PCR; TCRdb keeps in-frame clones, though not all of them. The sample carries approximately 150,000 clones, almost 90% recorded once. Specimen: peripheral blood. The V call is TRBV6-2 or TRBV6-3, the J call TRBJ2-7; no firm D call. This TCR was sampled from a woman in her sixties with acute or convalescent COVID-19. The DNA for the CDR3 is TGTGCCAGCAGTTACTCTGGCAGCGAATCCTTCTCCTACGAGCAGTACTTC. Translation: CASSYSGSESFSYEQYF.